This T cell receptor beta chain was sequenced for a study of PD-L1 blockade in urothelial cancer. Looking at the study overall: Chemotherapy regimens numbering 0 to 3 had been given to patients. Analysis of blood occurred 3 weeks (second dose) and 6 weeks after treatment start.

V lost 6 bases and J lost 4; bases outside the gene matches: 8. CDR3 size: 16 residues. Germline V gene data show CDR1 as MDHEN and CDR2 as SYDVKM. Concerning this clone itself: As yet, its antigen is unknown.

Profiling relied on immunoSEQ multiplex PCR, and the TCRdb table lists in-frame clones only, not all of them. The sample lists roughly 36,000 clones, around 89% occurring once. Overall study results and limits: Tumor-associated blood clones were expanded more by durable-benefit patients at 3 weeks.

This TCR was recovered from a man aged 55 to 70 with urothelial cancer. This chain joins TRBV28 and TRBJ1-6; 8 nucleotides align to TRBD1. This material consisted of PBMCs, taken around atezolizumab (anti-PD-L1) treatment. Written as DNA, the CDR3 is TGTGCCAGCAGCCAGGGACAGGATTTTTATAATTCACCCCTCCACTTT. Protein product: CASSQGQDFYNSPLHF.